This T cell receptor (beta chain) emerged from a study of cytomegalovirus exposure and HLA in healthy donors. The CDR3 consists of 15 residues. V lost 3 bases, J lost 4 bases, and 5 bases stayed unmatched. Germline V gene lookup returns CDR1 KGHSH and CDR2 LQKENI. PCR used 60 Vbeta primers and 13 Jbeta primers. Clones were sequenced by immunoSEQ multiplex PCR, and TCRdb holds only the in-frame ones, with some missing. The sample carries 78,000 or so clones, 65% to 85% recorded once. The chain couples TRBV18 to TRBJ1-5; 8 nucleotides agree with TRBD1. Sequencing input: PBMCs. This TCR was recovered from a woman aged 45-60 years in good health and CMV-seronegative. CDR3 loop: CASSPGTGLNQPQHF. The CDR3, as DNA: TGTGCCAGCTCACCTGGGACAGGTCTGAATCAGCCCCAGCATTTT. The entire variable domain, with the rest obtained from reference TRBV18 and TRBJ1-5, is as follows: NAGVMQNPRHLVRRRGQEARLRCSPMKGHSHVYWYRQLPEEGLKFMVYLQKENIIDESGMPKERFSAEFPKEGPSILRIQQVVRGDSAAYFCASSPGTGLNQPQHFGDGTRLSIL.